The clone carrying this T cell receptor (beta chain) was counted between two and nine times. Antigen specificity is unknown. This sample was included in a study of spatial heterogeneity in lung cancer. Turning to the study itself: A total of roughly 72 untreated early-stage non-small cell lung cancer patients served as donors. Taken at a median of around 22 months after resection, follow-up PBMC samples underwent sequencing when available. Whole-study findings and limits: Among blood samples, ubiquitous expanded tumor TCRs appeared more at resection than at follow-up.

Single TCR cDNA molecules each had their own unique molecular identifier. TCRdb re-called the 5' RACE reads with MiXCR, one entry per CDR3 protein. The sample shows 110,000 or so distinct CDR3 sequences, 9.5% to 14% of them seen only once. Germline V gene lookup returns CDR1 SNHLY and CDR2 FYNNEI. Trimming removed 7 bases at V and 4 bases at J, with 17 bases between. CDR3 length: 15 amino acids. Time point noted: blood at routine non-recurrence follow-up after resection. The sequencing used PBMCs, collected at follow-up. The chain carries TRBV2 and TRBJ2-1, with D hard to call. The TCR sequence derives from a female donor with early-stage non-small cell lung cancer. The CDR3 spells CASTVGKGRYNEQFF. The CDR3 DNA follows: TGTGCCAGCACGGTGGGGAAAGGCCGTTACAATGAGCAGTTCTTC.